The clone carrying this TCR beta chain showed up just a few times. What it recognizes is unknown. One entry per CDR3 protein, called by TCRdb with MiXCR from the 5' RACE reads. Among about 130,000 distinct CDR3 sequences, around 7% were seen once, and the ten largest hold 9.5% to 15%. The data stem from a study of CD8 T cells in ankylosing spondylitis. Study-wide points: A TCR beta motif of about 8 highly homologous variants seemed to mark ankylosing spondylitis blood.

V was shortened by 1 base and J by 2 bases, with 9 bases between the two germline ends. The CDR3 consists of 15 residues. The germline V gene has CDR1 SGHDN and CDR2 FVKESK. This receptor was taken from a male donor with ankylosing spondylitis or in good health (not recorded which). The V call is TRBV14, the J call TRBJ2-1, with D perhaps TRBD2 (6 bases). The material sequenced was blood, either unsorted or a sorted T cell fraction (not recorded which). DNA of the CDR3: TGTGCCAGCAGCCAAGGTCAGCGGGCCTACAATGAGCAGTTCTTC. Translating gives CASSQGQRAYNEQFF.